These 26 T cell receptor beta chains were all obtained from the same sample, sequenced in a study of molecular identifiers for immune sequencing clone quantification. TCRdb redid the calling of the PCR reads with MiXCR, one entry per CDR3 protein. The sample yields about 640,000 distinct CDR3 sequences, 15% to 20% seen once. The sample taken for sequencing was naive CD8+ T cells from blood, with Jurkat cell RNA spiked in. Sample subset: FACS-sorted CD8+CD4-CCR7+CD45RA+ naive T cells. The receptors come from a human donor in good health. Some libraries in this study had Jurkat cell RNA spiked in.

The sample holds one count of this clonotype. Being one base from a much bigger clone, this may be a read error. The V and J genes are TRBV6-5 and TRBJ2-5; D may be TRBD2 (6 bases). CDR3 length: 15 amino acids. The germline V gene has CDR1 MNHEY and CDR2 SVGAGI. CDR3 coding DNA: TGTGCCAGCGGTTACTCGAATTGGGGACTAGAGACCCAGTACTTC. Translating gives CASGYSNWGLETQYF.

A note on this clonotype: Being one base from a much bigger clone, this may be a read error. This chain uses TRBV13 with TRBJ1-1, with D possibly TRBD1 on 5 matching bases. The V gene's germline CDR1 is PRHDT and CDR2 FYEKMQ (reference sequence). The CDR3 consists of 15 residues. CDR3 region: CASSLGRAGNTEALF. In nucleotides, the CDR3 is TGTGCCAGCAGCTTAGGCCGGGCAGGGAACACTGAAGCTCTCTTT.

This CDR3 is CASRKGPRGPMMGSQYF. The CDR3 DNA reads as TGTGCCAGCAGGAAGGGGCCCCGGGGCCCCATGATGGGGTCCCAGTACTTC. The chain employs TRBV21-1 and TRBJ2-5; no check of the table's D call, TRBD1, against the DNA was made. TRBV21-1 is a known pseudogene. This CDR3 has 17 residues.

The sample holds many counts of this clonotype. The rearrangement joins TRBV7-9 to TRBJ1-1, with D uncertain. In germline, CDR1 is SEHNR, CDR2 FQNEAQ (reference sequence). The length of the CDR3 is 15 residues. V was pared by 2 bases and J by 1 base, with 11 bases between. Here the CDR3 reads CASSLYPAENTEAFF. The CDR3 coding sequence is TGTGCCAGCAGCTTATATCCTGCGGAGAACACTGAAGCTTTCTTT.

This clonotype has ten or more counts. V is TRBV6-2 or TRBV6-3 and J is TRBJ1-5; a weak D match, TRBD1 (6 bases). CDR1 is MNHEY and CDR2 is SVGEGT in the germline V gene. The CDR3 sequence is 16 residues long. V lost 0 bases and J 5 bases, leaving 14 bases between the germline ends. In DNA form, the CDR3 reads TGTGCCAGCAGTTACTCGAGGTACAGGGACTATCAGCCCCAGCATTTT. This translates into CASSYSRYRDYQPQHF.

This clonotype showed up many times. The J gene is TRBJ1-3, the V gene TRBV30; 7 nucleotides agree with TRBD1. Germline CDR1 is GTSNPN and CDR2 is SVGIG (reference sequence). V lost 0 bases, J lost 4 bases, and 3 bases stayed unmatched. This CDR3 contains 14 residues. The CDR3 reads CAWSVGTAGNTIYF. DNA of the CDR3: TGTGCCTGGAGTGTGGGGACAGCAGGAAACACCATATATTTT.

The chain recombines TRBV6-5 with TRBJ1-5; D is unresolved. The length of the CDR3 is 15 residues. Deletions cut 0 bases from V and 7 bases from J, with 13 bases between. CDR1 and CDR2 from the germline V gene are MNHEY and SVGAGI. The CDR3 here is CASSYSGQNRQPQHF. Here the CDR3 DNA reads TGTGCCAGCAGTTACTCTGGGCAGAACAGACAGCCCCAGCATTTT.

The chain combines TRBV30 with TRBJ1-1; TRBD1 matches at 11 bases. CDR3 length: 14 amino acids. V shed 0 bases, J shed 4 bases, and the junction held 1 base outside the gene matches. Germline assignment: CDR1 GTSNPN and CDR2 SVGIG (reference sequence). CDR3 DNA: TGTGCCTGGAGTGTCGGGACAGGGGGCACTGAAGCTTTCTTT. It specifies CAWSVGTGGTEAFF.

As concerns this clonotype: This may come from a read error, since a much larger clone is one base off. The chain has TRBV20-1 and TRBJ2-7; D might be TRBD1 (6 bases). CDR3 length: 15 amino acids. Germline loops: CDR1 DFQATT, CDR2 SNEGSKA (reference sequence). The CDR3, as DNA: TGCAGTGCTAGAGTAGAACCAGGGGTATCCTACGGGCAGTACTTC. Protein sequence: CSARVEPGVSYGQYF.

This clonotype was seen more than once but under ten times. This chain uses TRBV12-5 with TRBJ2-1; no clear D gene. Germline V gives CDR1 LGHNT, CDR2 FRNRAP. V was shortened by 6 bases and J by 6 bases, with 6 bases between the two germline ends. CDR3 size: 11 residues. The CDR3 is CASGNSNEQFF. The CDR3 DNA is TGTGCTAGTGGAAACAGCAATGAGCAGTTCTTC. The complete variable domain, with remaining parts taken from reference TRBV12-5 and TRBJ2-1, reads DARVTQTPRHKVTEMGQEVTMRCQPILGHNTVFWYRQTMMQGLELLAYFRNRAPLDDSGMPKDRFSAEMPDATLATLKIQPSEPRDSAVYFCASGNSNEQFFGPGTRLTVL.

This clonotype appeared a single time. A much larger clone is a single base away; this may be a read error. The chain couples TRBV7-9 to TRBJ2-7; 9 bases are a match to TRBD1. V dropped 7 bases and J dropped 0; count of bases not matched to a gene: 7. The CDR3 is 15 amino acids. Looked up from germline, CDR1 is SEHNR and CDR2 is FQNEAQ (reference sequence). CDR3: CASTTGTGNSYEQYF. CDR3 in DNA: TGTGCCAGCACCACCGGGACAGGGAACTCCTACGAGCAGTACTTC.

In its sample, this clonotype was seen many times. The V and J genes are TRBV27 and TRBJ2-7; D may be TRBD1 or TRBD2 (5 bases each). V was trimmed by 2 bases and J by 5 bases, leaving 13 bases between them. Germline loops: CDR1 MNHEY, CDR2 SMNVEV (reference sequence). The CDR3 has 14 residues. In DNA form, the CDR3 reads TGTGCCAGCAGTTTAGGAGCTCGAGGGGACGAGCAGTACTTC. Its translation: CASSLGARGDEQYF.

A note on this clonotype: Since a much larger clone is just one base distant, this may be a read error. V usage is TRBV6-2 or TRBV6-3 and J usage is TRBJ2-1; D call uncertain. Per the germline V gene, CDR1 is MNHEY and CDR2 is SVGEGT. The length of the CDR3 is 13 residues. The CDR3 spells CAGSYHQYNEQFF. The CDR3 DNA sequence: TGTGCCGGCAGTTACCACCAGTACAATGAGCAGTTCTTC.

The rearrangement uses TRBV5-6 and TRBJ1-5; D possibly corresponds to TRBD1 (5 bases). Trimming took 0 bases from V and 5 from J, leaving 12 bases between them. Germline V gives CDR1 SGHDT, CDR2 YYEEEE. There are 15 residues in the CDR3. The CDR3 protein is CASSLGGRIDQPQHF. CDR3 DNA sequence: TGTGCCAGCAGCTTGGGGGGACGGATAGATCAGCCCCAGCATTTT.

This clonotype was detected many times. The chain carries TRBV7-9 and TRBJ1-2; D unresolved. Germline assignment: CDR1 SEHNR and CDR2 FQNEAQ (reference sequence). CDR3 length: 15 residues. Trimming shortened V by 7 bases and J by 6 bases, and 21 bases separated the two germline ends. CDR3 residues: CASNSQRLALDGYTF. The CDR3, as DNA: TGTGCCAGCAACTCACAACGCCTGGCCCTCGATGGCTACACCTTC.

The chain has TRBV28 and TRBJ2-1; D perhaps matches TRBD2 (5 bases). The CDR3 extends over 16 amino acids. CDR1 MDHEN and CDR2 SYDVKM come from the germline V gene. The V and J ends lost 5 bases and 5 bases respectively, with 19 bases between them. In DNA, the CDR3 is TGTGCCAGCAGTCCCAAAGTACCCGGGGTCAACAATGAGCAGTTCTTC. Its translation is CASSPKVPGVNNEQFF.

This clonotype was seen more than once but under ten times. This chain connects TRBV7-8 to TRBJ2-1, with 15 bases that match TRBD2. CDR1 is SGHVS and CDR2 is FQNEAQ in the germline V gene. The CDR3 runs to 16 residues. V dropped 5 bases and J dropped 4; count of bases not matched to a gene: 3. CDR3 loop: CASSEGLAGGYNEQFF. CDR3 coding DNA: TGTGCCAGCAGCGAGGGACTAGCGGGGGGTTACAATGAGCAGTTCTTC.

Comment on this clonotype: Being one base from a much bigger clone, this may be a read error. This chain connects TRBV28 to TRBJ1-4, with TRBD1 matching 9 bases. The V gene end was trimmed by 10 bases and the J gene end by 7 bases; junction bases not matched to a gene: 10. Germline assignment: CDR1 MDHEN and CDR2 SYDVKM. The CDR3 consists of 14 residues. This chain's CDR3 is CANIGTGRSEKLFF. DNA for the CDR3: TGTGCCAACATCGGGACAGGGAGGAGTGAAAAACTGTTTTTT.

The chain uses TRBV3-1 and TRBJ2-3, with 8 bases lining up with TRBD2. V was pared by 0 bases and J by 3 bases, with 8 bases of the junction left unmatched. Germline loops: CDR1 LGHDT, CDR2 YNNKEL (reference sequence). There are 17 residues in the CDR3. DNA for the CDR3: TGTGCCAGCAGCCAAGATTGGACGGGAGGGGGAACAGATACGCAGTATTTT. This translates into CASSQDWTGGGTDTQYF.

This clonotype was counted many times. The chain has TRBV19 and TRBJ1-2, with 8 bases matching TRBD1. This CDR3 region has 14 residues. V was pared by 3 bases and J by 4 bases, with 4 bases of the junction left unmatched. The germline V gene encodes CDR1 LNHDA and CDR2 SQIVND (reference sequence). The CDR3 DNA reads as TGTGCCAGTAGTATCGGGACAGGCTTCTATGGCTACACCTTC. Encoded protein: CASSIGTGFYGYTF.

On this clonotype itself: A much larger clone lies a single base off, so this may be a read error. The chain recombines TRBV20-1 with TRBJ2-2; D might be TRBD2 (5 bases). CDR1 and CDR2 from the germline V gene are DFQATT and SNEGSKA (reference sequence). The CDR3 consists of 14 residues. The CDR3 is CSAEDLLNTGKLFF. The CDR3 nucleotides are TGCAGTGCTGAGGACCTATTAAACACCGGGAAGCTGTTTTTT.

Note on this clonotype: This may be a read error, as it is one base from a much larger clone. The J gene is TRBJ2-7, the V gene TRBV5-4; 7 bases line up with TRBD1. Per the germline V gene, CDR1 is SGHNT and CDR2 is YYREEE (reference sequence). The length of the CDR3 is 14 residues. The CDR3 protein is CAGSLWTGTYEQYF. CDR3 coding DNA: TGTGCCGGCAGCTTGTGGACAGGCACCTACGAGCAGTACTTC.

At least ten counts were recorded for this clonotype. One end of the junction fails to match germline, which may point to a read error. This rearrangement joins TRBV6-2 or TRBV6-3 to TRBJ2-3; no clear D. The CDR3 totals 12 residues. Germline CDR1 is MNHEY and CDR2 is SVGEGT. The DNA of the CDR3 is TGCGCCAGCAGCTACCCCACAGATACGCAGTATTTT. This gives the protein CASSYPTDTQYF.

This clonotype was counted many times. The chain links TRBV6-2 or TRBV6-3 to TRBJ2-7; a weak D match, TRBD2 (6 bases). V was cut by 1 base and J by 5 bases, with 12 bases left in between. The CDR3 contains 14 residues. Germline CDR1 MNHEY, CDR2 SVGEGT. The CDR3 protein is CASSYWRGIDEQYF. The CDR3, as DNA: TGTGCCAGCAGTTACTGGCGGGGTATAGACGAGCAGTACTTC.

This clonotype was observed many times. The chain couples TRBV6-2 or TRBV6-3 to TRBJ1-1; tentatively, D is TRBD1 (5 bases). CDR3 length equals 14 residues. Germline CDR1 MNHEY, CDR2 SVGEGT. Between the trimmed V and J ends, which lost 2 bases and 4 bases, there was a span of 11 bases. The DNA for the CDR3 is TGTGCCAGCAGTTACGGGGGAGTAGGCACTGAAGCTTTCTTT. Encoded protein: CASSYGGVGTEAFF.

This clonotype was picked up many times. The chain has TRBV4-3 and TRBJ2-3, with unresolved D. Trimming stripped 1 base from V and 7 bases from J, with 12 bases between. The CDR3 totals 14 residues. CDR1 is LGHNA, CDR2 YSLEER, per germline. CDR3 bases: TGCGCCAGCAGCCAAGGTGGCATTACTAATACGCAGTATTTT. Translating it yields CASSQGGITNTQYF.